The clone carrying this T cell receptor beta chain occurred a few times. Its antigen is undetermined. This sample was taken from a study of cytomegalovirus exposure and HLA in healthy donors. Overall study findings and caveats: That first-cohort TCR clusters tended to co-occur in the approximately 110 validation repertoires was found in a later analysis. Researchers catalogued around 150 TCR beta chains as cytomegalovirus-associated. The classifier, whose performance was assessed in both the original and validation cohorts, reportedly diagnosed cytomegalovirus status with high specificity and sensitivity.

CDR1 is MDHEN, CDR2 SYDVKM, per germline. With V trimmed by 3 bases and J by 7 bases, 8 bases remained unmatched. CDR3 length: 16 residues. Using immunoSEQ multiplex PCR, the repertoire was profiled, and TCRdb retains in-frame clones only, with some absent. The sample yields 260,000 or so clones, around 89% seen once. The chain links TRBV28 to TRBJ1-6; 8 bases match TRBD1. The sequenced sample consisted of PBMCs. The TCR originated in a woman aged 18-29 years in good health and CMV-seronegative. The CDR3 is CASSFTGGALNSPLHF. CDR3 nucleotides: TGTGCCAGCAGTTTTACAGGGGGTGCTCTCAATTCACCCCTCCACTTT.